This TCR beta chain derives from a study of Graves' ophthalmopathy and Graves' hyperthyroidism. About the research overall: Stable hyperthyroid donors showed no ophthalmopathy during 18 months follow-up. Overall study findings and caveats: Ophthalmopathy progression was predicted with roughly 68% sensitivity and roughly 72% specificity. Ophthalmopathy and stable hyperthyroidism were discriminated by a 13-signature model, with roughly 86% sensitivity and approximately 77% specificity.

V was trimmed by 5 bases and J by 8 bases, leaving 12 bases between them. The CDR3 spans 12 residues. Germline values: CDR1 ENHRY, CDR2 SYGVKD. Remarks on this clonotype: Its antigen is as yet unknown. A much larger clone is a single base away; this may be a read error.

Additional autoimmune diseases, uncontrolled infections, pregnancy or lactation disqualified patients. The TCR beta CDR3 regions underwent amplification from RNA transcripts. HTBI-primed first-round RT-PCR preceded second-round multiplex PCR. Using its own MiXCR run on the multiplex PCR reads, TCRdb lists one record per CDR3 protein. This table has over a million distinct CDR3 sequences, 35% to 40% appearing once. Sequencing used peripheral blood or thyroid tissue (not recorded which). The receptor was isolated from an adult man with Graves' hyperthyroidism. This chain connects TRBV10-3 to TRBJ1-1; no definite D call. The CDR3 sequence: CAISYSKAEAFF. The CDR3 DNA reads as TGTGCCATCAGTTACTCGAAGGCCGAAGCTTTCTTT.